This T cell receptor (beta chain) originates from a study of CD8 T cells in ankylosing spondylitis. Quantitative 5'-RACE with molecular barcodes was used to make the TCR beta libraries. TCRdb independently ran MiXCR on the 5' RACE reads; one entry per CDR3 protein. This table has about 250,000 distinct CDR3 sequences, over 30% appearing once. For this clonotype: The antigen is not known.

The ends lost 3 bases at V and 4 bases at J; junction bases unmatched: 12. Germline lookup yields CDR1 DFQATT and CDR2 SNEGSKA (reference sequence). CDR3 length: 16 residues. Findings and caveats of the study: The authors reported significant enrichment of disease-linked clones in matched ankylosing spondylitis synovial fluid. The disease-linked clones had a CD8+ phenotype and low blood frequencies. The study identified a TCR beta motif of several highly homologous variants that appeared characteristic of ankylosing spondylitis blood.

This chain joins TRBV20-1 and TRBJ2-5; 9 bases align to TRBD2. The source of this sequence is a male donor with ankylosing spondylitis or in good health (not recorded which). The sample taken for sequencing was blood, either unsorted or a sorted T cell fraction (not recorded which). Written as DNA, the CDR3 is TGCAGTGCTAGGAGGTGGCAGCGGGGGGCCCCAGAGACCCAGTACTTC. Residues: CSARRWQRGAPETQYF.